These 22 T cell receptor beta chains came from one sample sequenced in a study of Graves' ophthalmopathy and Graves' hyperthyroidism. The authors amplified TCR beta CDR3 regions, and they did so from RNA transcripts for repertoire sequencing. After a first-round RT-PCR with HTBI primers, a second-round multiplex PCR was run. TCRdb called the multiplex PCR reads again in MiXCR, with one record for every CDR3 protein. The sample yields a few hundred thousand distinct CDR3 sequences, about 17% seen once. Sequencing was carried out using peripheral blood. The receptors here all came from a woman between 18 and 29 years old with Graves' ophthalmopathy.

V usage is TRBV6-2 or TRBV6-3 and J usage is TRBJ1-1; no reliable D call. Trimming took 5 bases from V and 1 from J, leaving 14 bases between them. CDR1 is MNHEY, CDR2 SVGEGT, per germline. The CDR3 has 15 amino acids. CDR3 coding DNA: TGTGCCAGCAGTCATCAGACGGGGAGGAACACTGAAGCTTTCTTT. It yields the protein CASSHQTGRNTEAFF.

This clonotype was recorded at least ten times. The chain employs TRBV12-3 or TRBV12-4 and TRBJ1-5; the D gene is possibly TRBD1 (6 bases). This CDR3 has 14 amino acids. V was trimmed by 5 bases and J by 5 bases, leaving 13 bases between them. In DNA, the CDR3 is TGTGCCAGCAGTCCAGACAGGTCCCATCAGCCCCAGCATTTT. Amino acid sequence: CASSPDRSHQPQHF.

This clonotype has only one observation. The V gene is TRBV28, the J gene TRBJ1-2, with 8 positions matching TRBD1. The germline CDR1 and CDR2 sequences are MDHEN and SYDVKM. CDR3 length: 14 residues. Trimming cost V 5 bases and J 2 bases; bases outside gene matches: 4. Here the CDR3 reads CASSGWTGNYGYTF. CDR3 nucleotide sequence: TGTGCCAGCAGTGGTTGGACAGGGAACTATGGCTACACCTTC.

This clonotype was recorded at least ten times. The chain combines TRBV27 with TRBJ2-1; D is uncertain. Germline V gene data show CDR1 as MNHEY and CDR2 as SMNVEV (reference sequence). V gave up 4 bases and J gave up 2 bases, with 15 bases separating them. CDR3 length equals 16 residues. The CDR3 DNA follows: TGTGCCAGCAGTTCACTCCCCGTCGCCCCCTACAATGAGCAGTTCTTC. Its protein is CASSSLPVAPYNEQFF.

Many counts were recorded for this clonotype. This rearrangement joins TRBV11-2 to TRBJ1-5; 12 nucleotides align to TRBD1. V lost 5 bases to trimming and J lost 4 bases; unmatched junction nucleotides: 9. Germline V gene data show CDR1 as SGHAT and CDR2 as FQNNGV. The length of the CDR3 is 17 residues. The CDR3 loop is CASSPRGQGARNQPQHF. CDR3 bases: TGTGCCAGCAGCCCCCGGGGACAGGGGGCAAGAAATCAGCCCCAGCATTTT.

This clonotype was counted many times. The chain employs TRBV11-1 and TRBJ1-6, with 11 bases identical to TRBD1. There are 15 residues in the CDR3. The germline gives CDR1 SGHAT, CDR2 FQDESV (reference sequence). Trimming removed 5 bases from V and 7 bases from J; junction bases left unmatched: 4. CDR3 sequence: CASSAWTGGNSPLHF. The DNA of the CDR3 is TGTGCCAGCAGCGCCTGGACAGGGGGCAATTCACCCCTCCACTTT.

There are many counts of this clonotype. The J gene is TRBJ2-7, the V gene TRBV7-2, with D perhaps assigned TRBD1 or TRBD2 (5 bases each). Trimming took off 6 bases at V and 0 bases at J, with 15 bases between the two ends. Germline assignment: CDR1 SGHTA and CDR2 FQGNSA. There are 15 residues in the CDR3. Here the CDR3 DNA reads TGTGCCAGCAGTCCAATCCCGGGACCCTCCTACGAGCAGTACTTC. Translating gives CASSPIPGPSYEQYF.

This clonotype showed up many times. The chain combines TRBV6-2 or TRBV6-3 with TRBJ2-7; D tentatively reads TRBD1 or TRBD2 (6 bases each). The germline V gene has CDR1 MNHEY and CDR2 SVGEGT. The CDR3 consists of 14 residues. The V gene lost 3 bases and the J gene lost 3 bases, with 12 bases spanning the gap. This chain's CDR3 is CASSYWGAHYEQYF. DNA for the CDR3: TGTGCCAGCAGTTATTGGGGGGCCCACTACGAGCAGTACTTC.

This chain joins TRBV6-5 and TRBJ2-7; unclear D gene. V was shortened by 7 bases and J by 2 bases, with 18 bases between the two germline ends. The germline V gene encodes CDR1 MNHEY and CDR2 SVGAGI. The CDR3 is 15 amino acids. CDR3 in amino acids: CASITVLNWAYEQYF. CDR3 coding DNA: TGTGCCAGCATTACCGTCCTAAACTGGGCCTACGAGCAGTACTTC.

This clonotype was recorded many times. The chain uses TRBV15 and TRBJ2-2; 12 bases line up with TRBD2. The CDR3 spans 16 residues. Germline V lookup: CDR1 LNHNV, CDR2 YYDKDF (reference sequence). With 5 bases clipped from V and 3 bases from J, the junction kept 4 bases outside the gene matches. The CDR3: CATSRTSGDYTGELFF. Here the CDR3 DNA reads TGTGCCACCAGCCGGACTAGCGGGGATTACACCGGGGAGCTGTTTTTT.

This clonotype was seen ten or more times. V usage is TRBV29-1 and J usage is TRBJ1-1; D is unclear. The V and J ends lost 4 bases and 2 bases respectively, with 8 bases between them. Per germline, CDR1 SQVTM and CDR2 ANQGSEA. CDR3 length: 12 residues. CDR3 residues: CSVARFNTEAFF. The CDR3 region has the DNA TGCAGCGTTGCTAGATTTAACACTGAAGCTTTCTTT.

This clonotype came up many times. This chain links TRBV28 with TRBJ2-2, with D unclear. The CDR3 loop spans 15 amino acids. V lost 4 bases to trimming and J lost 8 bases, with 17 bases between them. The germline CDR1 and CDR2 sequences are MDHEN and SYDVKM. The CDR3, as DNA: TGTGCCAGCAGTTCCCCCCAGCTCTTTGGGGGGGAGCTGTTTTTT. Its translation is CASSSPQLFGGELFF.

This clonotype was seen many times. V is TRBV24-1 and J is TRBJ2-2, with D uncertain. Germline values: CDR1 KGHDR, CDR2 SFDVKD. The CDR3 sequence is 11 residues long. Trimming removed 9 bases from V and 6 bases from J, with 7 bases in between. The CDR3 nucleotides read TGTGCCACCCGTTATGCCGGGGAGCTGTTTTTT. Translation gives CATRYAGELFF.

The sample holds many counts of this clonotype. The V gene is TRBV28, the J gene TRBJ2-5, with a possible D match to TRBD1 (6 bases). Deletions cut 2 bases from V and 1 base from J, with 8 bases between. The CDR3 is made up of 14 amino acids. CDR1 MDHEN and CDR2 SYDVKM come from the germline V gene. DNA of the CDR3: TGTGCCAGCAGTTTAAGCAGGGGCCAAGAGACCCAGTACTTC. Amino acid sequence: CASSLSRGQETQYF. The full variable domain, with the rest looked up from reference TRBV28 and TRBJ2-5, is DVKVTQSSRYLVKRTGEKVFLECVQDMDHENMFWYRQDPGLGLRLIYFSYDVKMKEKGDIPEGYSVSREKKERFSLILESASTNQTSMYLCASSLSRGQETQYFGPGTRLLVL.

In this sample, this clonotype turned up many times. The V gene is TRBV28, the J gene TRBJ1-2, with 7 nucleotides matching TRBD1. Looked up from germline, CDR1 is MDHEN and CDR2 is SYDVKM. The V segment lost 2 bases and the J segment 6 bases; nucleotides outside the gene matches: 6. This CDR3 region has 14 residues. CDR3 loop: CASSLQGGVDGYTF. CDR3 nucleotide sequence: TGTGCCAGCAGTTTACAGGGGGGAGTGGATGGCTACACCTTC.

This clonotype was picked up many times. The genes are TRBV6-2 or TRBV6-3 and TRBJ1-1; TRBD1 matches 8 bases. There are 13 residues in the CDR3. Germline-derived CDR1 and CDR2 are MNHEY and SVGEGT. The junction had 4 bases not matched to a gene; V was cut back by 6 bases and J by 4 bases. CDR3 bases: TGTGCCAGCAGGGCTACAGGGGGCACTGAAGCTTTCTTT. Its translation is CASRATGGTEAFF.

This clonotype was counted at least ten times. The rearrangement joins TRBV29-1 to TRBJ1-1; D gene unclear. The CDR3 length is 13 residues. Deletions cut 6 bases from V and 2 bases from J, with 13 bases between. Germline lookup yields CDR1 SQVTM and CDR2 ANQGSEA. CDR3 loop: CSVVRVLNTEAFF. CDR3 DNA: TGCAGCGTCGTCCGAGTTTTAAACACTGAAGCTTTCTTT.

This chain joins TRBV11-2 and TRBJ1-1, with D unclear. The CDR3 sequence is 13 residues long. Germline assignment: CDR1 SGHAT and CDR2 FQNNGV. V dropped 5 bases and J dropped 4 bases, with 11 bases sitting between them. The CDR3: CASSPSLSTEAFF. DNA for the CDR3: TGTGCCAGCAGCCCTTCGTTGAGCACTGAAGCTTTCTTT.

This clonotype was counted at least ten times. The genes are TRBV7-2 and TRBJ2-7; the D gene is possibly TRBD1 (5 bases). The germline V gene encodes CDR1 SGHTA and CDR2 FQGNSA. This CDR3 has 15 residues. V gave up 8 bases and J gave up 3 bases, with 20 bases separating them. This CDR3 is CASSQGVQGSYEQYF. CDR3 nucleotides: TGTGCCAGCTCCCAAGGGGTTCAGGGCAGCTACGAGCAGTACTTC.

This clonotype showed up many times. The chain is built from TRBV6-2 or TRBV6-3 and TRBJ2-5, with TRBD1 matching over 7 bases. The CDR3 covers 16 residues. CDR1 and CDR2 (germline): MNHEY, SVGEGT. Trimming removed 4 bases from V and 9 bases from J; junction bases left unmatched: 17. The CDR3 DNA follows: TGTGCCAGCAGTTGGGCCGAGACAGGGATTAAGGGTTCCCAGTACTTC. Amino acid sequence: CASSWAETGIKGSQYF.

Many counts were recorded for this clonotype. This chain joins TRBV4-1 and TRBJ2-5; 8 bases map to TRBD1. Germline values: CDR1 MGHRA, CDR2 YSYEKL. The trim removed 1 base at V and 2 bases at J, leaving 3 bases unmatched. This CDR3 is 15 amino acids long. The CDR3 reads CASSQVGQGQETQYF. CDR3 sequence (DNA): TGCGCCAGCAGCCAAGTTGGACAGGGACAAGAGACCCAGTACTTC.

CDR3: CASGLGQITEAFF. CDR3 bases: TGTGCTAGTGGTTTGGGACAGATCACTGAAGCTTTCTTT. The rearrangement uses TRBV12-5 and TRBJ1-1; weak D call: TRBD1 (5 bases). The ends were cut back, 1 base at V and 4 bases at J, with 7 bases in the middle. The CDR3 length is 13 residues. Germline V CDR1 and CDR2: LGHNT, FRNRAP.